This T cell receptor beta chain was profiled in a study of human thymus T cells. As regards this clone: Antigen unknown.

Using immunoSEQ multiplex PCR, the repertoire was profiled, and TCRdb retains in-frame clones only, with some absent. The sample lists about 60,000 clones, 94% occurring once. Study results and limitations: Thymic and blood repertoires showed apparently biased V and J gene usage.

The V end was cut by 0 bases, the J end by 12 bases, with 16 bases between. Germline assignment: CDR1 SGDLS and CDR2 YYNGEE. The CDR3 has 14 residues. The chain has TRBV9 and TRBJ2-1, with no clear D. Sequencing used blood. This clonotype was obtained from a boy under two years old with a congenital heart defect but otherwise immunologically healthy. The CDR3 nucleotides read TGTGCCAGCAGCGTAGAGACCCCAGCCATGGGGCAGTTCTTC. Translation gives CASSVETPAMGQFF.